Following are 16 T cell receptor beta chains from one sample sequenced in a study of blood T cell repertoires in COVID-19. The data were produced by immunoSEQ multiplex PCR, yet TCRdb's version contains in-frame clones alone and is incomplete. Of around 250,000 clones in the sample, over 70% were seen once. Sample: peripheral blood. The origin of the receptors is a man older than 75 with acute or convalescent COVID-19.

V and J are TRBV5-1 and TRBJ1-2; no clear D. V was trimmed by 3 bases and J by 4 bases, leaving 10 bases between them. This CDR3 comprises 13 residues. In germline, CDR1 is SGHRS, CDR2 YFSETQ. CDR3 protein: CASSSAGVYGYTF. The CDR3 nucleotides read TGCGCCAGCAGCTCCGCCGGGGTCTATGGCTACACCTTC.

V usage is TRBV6-6 and J usage is TRBJ1-6; D remains unclear. CDR3 length: 14 amino acids. The germline gives CDR1 MNHNY, CDR2 SVGAGI (reference sequence). V lost 0 bases, J lost 5 bases, and 5 bases lay in between. The CDR3 DNA reads TGTGCCAGCAGTTACTCGACAAATAATTCACCCCTCCACTTT. It yields the protein CASSYSTNNSPLHF.

The CDR3 region is CASSLGVSGTYEQYF. Written as DNA, the CDR3 is TGCGCCAGCAGCTTGGGGGTTTCGGGTACCTACGAGCAGTACTTC. V and J are TRBV5-1 and TRBJ2-7; D not resolved. V was trimmed by 0 bases and J by 2 bases, leaving 12 bases between them. The CDR3 runs 15 residues. The germline V gene has CDR1 SGHRS and CDR2 YFSETQ. The whole variable domain, remainder taken from reference TRBV5-1 and TRBJ2-7, is KAGVTQTPRYLIKTRGQQVTLSCSPISGHRSVSWYQQTPGQGLQFLFEYFSETQRNKGNFPGRFSGRQFSNSRSEMNVSTLELGDSALYLCASSLGVSGTYEQYFGPGTRLTVT.

The CDR3 nucleotides are TGTGCCAGCAGGGGATTTTTGACAGGGGGCATAAATGAGCAGTTCTTC. Translating gives CASRGFLTGGINEQFF. The rearrangement uses TRBV28 and TRBJ2-1; 10 nucleotides line up with TRBD1. The J segment lost 7 bases and the V segment lost 6 bases, leaving 12 bases of the junction unmatched. Germline CDR1 reads MDHEN; CDR2 reads SYDVKM. This CDR3 comprises 16 residues.

In DNA, the CDR3 is TGTGCCAGCAGCTCGGGGGGTTATGAGCAGTTCTTC. It yields the protein CASSSGGYEQFF. The chain combines TRBV11-2 with TRBJ2-1, with TRBD2 identical over 7 bases. The CDR3 is made up of 12 amino acids. Germline assignment: CDR1 SGHAT and CDR2 FQNNGV. J was trimmed by 8 bases and V by 4 bases; bases with no gene match: 2.

The chain employs TRBV28 and TRBJ1-1, with D maybe TRBD1 (5 bases). This CDR3 has 15 residues. V was trimmed by 7 bases and J by 4 bases, leaving 19 bases between them. The germline CDR1 and CDR2 sequences are MDHEN and SYDVKM. The CDR3 region has the DNA TGTGCCAGCACCGAAGCGGGGGGGGTGATCACTGAAGCTTTCTTT. Translation: CASTEAGGVITEAFF.

The genes are TRBV5-5 and TRBJ2-3; tentatively, D is TRBD1 (5 bases). This CDR3 region has 16 residues. The V gene lost 4 bases and the J gene lost 2 bases, with 17 bases spanning the gap. Germline V gene lookup returns CDR1 SGHKS and CDR2 YYEKEE (reference sequence). The CDR3 region has the DNA TGTGCCAGCAGCCCACGACAGCCGGTGGCCACAGATACGCAGTATTTT. This translates into CASSPRQPVATDTQYF.

The chain employs TRBV29-1 and TRBJ2-7; TRBD2 aligns across 7 bases. With 3 bases clipped from V and 2 bases from J, the junction kept 4 bases outside the gene matches. This CDR3 has 13 amino acids. Germline V gene data show CDR1 as SQVTM and CDR2 as ANQGSEA. DNA of the CDR3: TGCAGCGTTGAGCCTAGCGGTACCTACGAGCAGTACTTC. This gives the protein CSVEPSGTYEQYF.

The genes are TRBV5-1 and TRBJ1-4, with 12 bases identical to TRBD1. Trimming at V came to 0 bases and at J to 12 bases, leaving 6 bases not matched to a gene. CDR3 length: 15 residues. CDR1 is SGHRS, CDR2 YFSETQ, per germline. CDR3 loop: CASSLAGTGGEELFF. Written as DNA, the CDR3 is TGCGCCAGCAGCTTGGCCGGGACAGGGGGCGAGGAACTGTTTTTT.

This clone is a singleton in its sample. The V and J genes are TRBV7-3 and TRBJ2-7; tentative D call: TRBD2 (6 bases). This CDR3 contains 16 residues. Deletions cut 4 bases from V and 2 bases from J, with 18 bases between. Germline V gene sequence: CDR1 SGHTA, CDR2 FQGTGA. CDR3 in amino acids: CASSSRGGDRPYEQYF. CDR3 DNA: TGTGCCAGCAGCTCCCGAGGCGGGGACCGTCCCTACGAGCAGTACTTC.

The J gene is TRBJ1-1, the V gene TRBV29-1, with D unresolved. With 6 bases removed from V and 1 base from J, the gap between germline ends came to 9 bases. The CDR3 spans 12 residues. Germline-derived CDR1 and CDR2 are SQVTM and ANQGSEA. Here the CDR3 reads CSVSSGNTEAFF. The CDR3, as DNA: TGCAGCGTCTCTTCGGGGAACACTGAAGCTTTCTTT.

The V and J genes are TRBV18 and TRBJ1-1; 8 positions agree with TRBD1. This CDR3 is built from 16 residues. Germline CDR1 KGHSH, CDR2 LQKENI. With 5 bases clipped from V and 2 bases from J, the junction kept 10 bases outside the gene matches. CDR3 nucleotides: TGTGCCAGCTCAGCGTCGGGACAGGCCACCAACACTGAAGCTTTCTTT. This codes for CASSASGQATNTEAFF.

The V call is TRBV5-6, the J call TRBJ1-2; the D is unclear. The CDR3 loop spans 15 amino acids. Trimming pared 2 bases from V and 7 bases from J, leaving 18 bases between. The germline V gene has CDR1 SGHDT and CDR2 YYEEEE. The CDR3 DNA reads TGTGCCAGCAGCTTCACGGAGAAGTCCGCCCTTGGCTACACCTTC. It translates to CASSFTEKSALGYTF.

The genes are TRBV6-5 and TRBJ2-1, with TRBD2 as a possible D gene (7 bases). Germline V gives CDR1 MNHEY, CDR2 SVGAGI. Trimming removed 5 bases at V and 4 bases at J, with 15 bases between. The CDR3 has 15 amino acids. The CDR3 nucleotides are TGTGCCAGCAGTCAGATCGGGGGGCAATACAATGAGCAGTTCTTC. Amino acid sequence: CASSQIGGQYNEQFF.

The gene calls are TRBV9 and TRBJ2-2; 7 nucleotides line up with TRBD2. CDR1 is SGDLS, CDR2 YYNGEE, per germline. The CDR3 totals 15 residues. The J segment lost 9 bases and the V segment lost 4 bases, leaving 12 bases of the junction unmatched. This CDR3 is CASSTSGTTRRELFF. As DNA, the CDR3 is TGTGCCAGCAGCACCTCCGGGACTACCAGGAGGGAGCTGTTTTTT.

For this clone: At one end the junction does not follow the germline gene, possibly because of a read error. The chain uses TRBV28 and TRBJ1-5, with D possibly matching TRBD1 (6 bases). CDR1 is MDHEN and CDR2 is SYDVKM in the germline V gene. The CDR3 loop spans 12 amino acids. This chain's CDR3 is CLAGASNQPQHF. CDR3 nucleotides: TGCCTGGCGGGGGCGAGCAATCAGCCCCAGCATTTT.